The entry below gives a single T cell receptor beta chain sequence along with its context. Its specificity is not known. Sorted cells reached over 98% purity in every population. This sample was included in a study of beta chain features in type 1 diabetes. Expressed TCRB transcripts were sequenced, since all the RNA that had been isolated was reverse transcribed. Repertoires were generated with immunoSEQ multiplex PCR, while TCRdb's copy carries only in-frame clones and drops some. Of 250,000 to 300,000 clones detected, roughly an eighth appear once; the ten largest clones hold 0.017%. General study findings and limits: Insertions were fewer and deletions more numerous at VDJ junctions in type 1 diabetes patients. Shorter TCRB CDR3s, moderately but significantly so, marked every one of the four CD4+ subsets in Type 1 diabetes patients. Unsettled here was the matter of whether HLA type influences TCRB rearrangement.

The CDR3 has 13 amino acids. Germline assignment: CDR1 GTSNPN and CDR2 SVGIG (reference sequence). V lost 7 bases and J lost 5, with 15 bases in between. The chain is built from TRBV30 and TRBJ1-5, with a tentative D call TRBD1 (6 bases). The source material was naive CD4+ T cells from blood. The TCR was taken from a man aged 25 to 40 with type 1 diabetes. The CDR3 DNA reads TGTGCCTCCTCTGGGGGCAAGGATCAGCCCCAGCATTTT. This gives the protein CASSGGKDQPQHF. Looking up the rest from reference TRBV30 and TRBJ1-5 gives the full variable domain: SQTIHQWPATLVQPVGSPLSLECTVEGTSNPNLYWYRQAAGRGLQLLFYSVGIGQISSEVPQNLSASRPQDRQFILSSKKLLLSDSGFYLCASSGGKDQPQHFGDGTRLSIL.